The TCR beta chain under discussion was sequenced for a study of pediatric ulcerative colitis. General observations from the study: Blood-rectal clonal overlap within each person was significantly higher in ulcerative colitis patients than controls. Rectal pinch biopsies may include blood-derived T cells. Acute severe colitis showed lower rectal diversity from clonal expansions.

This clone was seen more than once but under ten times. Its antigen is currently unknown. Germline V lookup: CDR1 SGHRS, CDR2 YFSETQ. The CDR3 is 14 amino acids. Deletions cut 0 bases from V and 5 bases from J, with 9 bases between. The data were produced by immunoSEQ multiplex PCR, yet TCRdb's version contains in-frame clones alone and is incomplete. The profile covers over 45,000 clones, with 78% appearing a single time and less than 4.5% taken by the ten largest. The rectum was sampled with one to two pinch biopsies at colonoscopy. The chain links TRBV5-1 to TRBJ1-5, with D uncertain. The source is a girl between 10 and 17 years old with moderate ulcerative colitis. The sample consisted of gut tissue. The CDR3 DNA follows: TGCGCCAGCAGCTTGGGGTCCGGGCATCAGCCCCAGCATTTT. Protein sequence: CASSLGSGHQPQHF.